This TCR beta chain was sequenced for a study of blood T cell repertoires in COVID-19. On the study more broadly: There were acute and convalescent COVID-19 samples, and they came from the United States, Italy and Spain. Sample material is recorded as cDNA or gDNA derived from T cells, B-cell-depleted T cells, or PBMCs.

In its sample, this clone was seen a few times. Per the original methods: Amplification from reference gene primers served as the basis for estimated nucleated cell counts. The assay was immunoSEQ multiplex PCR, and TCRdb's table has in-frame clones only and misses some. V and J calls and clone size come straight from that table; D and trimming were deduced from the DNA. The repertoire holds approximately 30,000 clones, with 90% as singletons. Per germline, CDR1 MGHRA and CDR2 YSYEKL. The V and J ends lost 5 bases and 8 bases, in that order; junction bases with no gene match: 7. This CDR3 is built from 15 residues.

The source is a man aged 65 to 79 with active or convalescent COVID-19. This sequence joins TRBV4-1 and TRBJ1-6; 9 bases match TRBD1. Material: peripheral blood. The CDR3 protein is CASSLTGGNDSPLHF. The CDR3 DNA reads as TGCGCCAGCAGCTTAACAGGGGGCAATGATTCACCCCTCCACTTT.